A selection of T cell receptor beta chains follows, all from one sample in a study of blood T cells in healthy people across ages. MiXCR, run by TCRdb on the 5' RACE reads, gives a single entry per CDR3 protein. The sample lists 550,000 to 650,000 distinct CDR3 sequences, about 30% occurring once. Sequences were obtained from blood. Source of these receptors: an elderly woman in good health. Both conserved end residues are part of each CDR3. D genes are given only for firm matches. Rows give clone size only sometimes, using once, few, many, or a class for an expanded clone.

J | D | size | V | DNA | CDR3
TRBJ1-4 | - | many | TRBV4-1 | TGCGCCAGCAGCCATCTCTCCGACCGGCGGGGTGAAAAACTGTTTTTT | CASSHLSDRRGEKLFF
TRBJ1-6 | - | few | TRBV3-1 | TGTGCCAGCAGCCCTCAGGGCCTCGGAGGGTCACCCCTCCACTTT | CASSPQGLGGSPLHF
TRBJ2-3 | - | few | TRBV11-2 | TGTGCCAGCAGCTCGGGTATGGTTTGGGTGGATACGCAGTATTTT | CASSSGMVWVDTQYF
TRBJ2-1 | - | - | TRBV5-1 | TGCGCCAGCAGCTTGGTTGACATGCAGTTCTTC | CASSLVDMQFF
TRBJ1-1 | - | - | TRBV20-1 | TGCAGTGCTAGGGGAGTCCGGGGAACTGAAGCTTTCTTT | CSARGVRGTEAFF
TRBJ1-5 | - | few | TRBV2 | TGTGCCAGCAGTGAAGCGCTTCGGGGGCTTGGCAATCAGCCCCAGCATTTT | CASSEALRGLGNQPQHF
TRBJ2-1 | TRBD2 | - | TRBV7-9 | TGTGCCAGCAGCTTAGCCGAGGAACTAGCGGTCAGGGGTGAGCAGTTCTTC | CASSLAEELAVRGEQFF
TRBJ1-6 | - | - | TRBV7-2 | TGTGCCAGCAGCCCCCGGCCTGTCTCTTCACCCCTCCACTTT | CASSPRPVSSPLHF
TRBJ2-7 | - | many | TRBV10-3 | TGTGCCATCAGTGAGTCCCCGCGGGCCTTAAACTCCTACGAGCAGTACTTC | CAISESPRALNSYEQYF
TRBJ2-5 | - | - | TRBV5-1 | TGCGCCAGCAGCTTGGGTAGCACCGAAGAGACCCAGTACTTC | CASSLGSTEETQYF
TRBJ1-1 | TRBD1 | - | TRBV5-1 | TGCGCCAGCAGCCCCTGGCCGCGCGACAGGGGTGAGGACACTGAAGCTTTCTTT | CASSPWPRDRGEDTEAFF
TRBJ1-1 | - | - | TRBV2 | TGTGCCAGCAGTGATCAGGGCTTCGAAGCTTTCTTT | CASSDQGFEAFF
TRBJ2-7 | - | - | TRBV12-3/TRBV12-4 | TGTGCCAGCGCAAATTCGGCAGGGGACTACGAGCAGTACTTC | CASANSAGDYEQYF
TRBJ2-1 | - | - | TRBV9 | TGTGCCGGCAGCGTTGAACCGAGCTCCTACAATGAGCAGTTCTTC | CAGSVEPSSYNEQFF
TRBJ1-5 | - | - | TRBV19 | TGTGCCAGTAGTATAGGGGGAGGGAATCCCAATCAGCCCCAGCATTTT | CASSIGGGNPNQPQHF
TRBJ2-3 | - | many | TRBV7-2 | TGTGCCAGCAGCTTAGCGTGGACAAGGGGCACAGATACGCAGTATTTT | CASSLAWTRGTDTQYF
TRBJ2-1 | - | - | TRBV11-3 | TGTGCCAGCAGCCCCGCTCCGGGCGGTGAGCAGTTCTTC | CASSPAPGGEQFF
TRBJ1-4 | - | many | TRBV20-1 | TGCAGTGCTAGAGATAAAGTAAATAATGAAAAACTGTTTTTT | CSARDKVNNEKLFF
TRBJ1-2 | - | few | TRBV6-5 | TGTGCCAGCACCCGGGTGACAGGTGGCTATGGCTACACCTTC | CASTRVTGGYGYTF
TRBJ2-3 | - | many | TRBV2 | TGTGCCAGCAGTGATTGGGGCTACACAGATACGCAGTATTTT | CASSDWGYTDTQYF
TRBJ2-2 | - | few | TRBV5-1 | TGCGCCAGCAGCTTGAATTTACAGTCGTTGAACACCGGGGAGCTGTTTTTT | CASSLNLQSLNTGELFF
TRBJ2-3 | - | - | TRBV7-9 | TGTGCCAGCAGCTTAGCCCTGTACAGCCTACGAAGCACAGATACGCAGTATTTT | CASSLALYSLRSTDTQYF
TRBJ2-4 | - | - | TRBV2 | TGTGCCAGCAGGGGGCCCAGGGACTTGGGGGCAATTCAGTACTTC | CASRGPRDLGAIQYF
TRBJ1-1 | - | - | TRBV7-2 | TGTGCCAGCAGCTTAGATAGTTCAGGACACACTGAAGCTTTCTTT | CASSLDSSGHTEAFF
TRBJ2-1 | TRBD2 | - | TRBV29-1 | TGCAGCGGCGGGGAGTTGGGAGTAGCGGGGGACTCCTACAATGAGCAGTTCTTC | CSGGELGVAGDSYNEQFF
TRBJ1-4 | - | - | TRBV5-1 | TGCGCCAGCAGCAATGACATCGGAACTAATGAAAAACTGTTTTTT | CASSNDIGTNEKLFF
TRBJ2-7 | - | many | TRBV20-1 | TGCAGTGCCCCAAGACAGGGAGGTCATGAGCAGTACTTC | CSAPRQGGHEQYF
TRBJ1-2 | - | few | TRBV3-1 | TGTGCCAGCAGCTTCGATGGATCGCTGGGCGACTATGGCTACACCTTC | CASSFDGSLGDYGYTF
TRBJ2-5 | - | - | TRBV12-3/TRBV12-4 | TGTGCCAGCAGTTTGTCCGGGTTTGAGACCCAGTACTTC | CASSLSGFETQYF
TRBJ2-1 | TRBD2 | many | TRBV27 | TGTGCCAGCAGTAGGCTACTAGCGGGGCCTAGACGGCCTCAAAGCTCCTACAATGAGCAGTTCTTC | CASSRLLAGPRRPQSSYNEQFF
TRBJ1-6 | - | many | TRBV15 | TGTGCCACCAGCAGAGATGGGGATTTCCGGGTTGCGCCCCTCCACTTT | CATSRDGDFRVAPLHF
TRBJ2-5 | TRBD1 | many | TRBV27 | TGTGCCAGCAGTCTAAGCCTCTCAGGGGGCCGGCAAGAGACCCAGTACTTC | CASSLSLSGGRQETQYF
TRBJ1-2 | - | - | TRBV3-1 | TGTGCCGTCAGCCAAGCGGGCATGGGGAGGTGCACCTTC | CAVSQAGMGRCTF
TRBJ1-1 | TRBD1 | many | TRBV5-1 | TGCGCCAGCAGCTCGGGGAGGGGGCCGAAGATTACTGAAGCTTTCTTT | CASSSGRGPKITEAFF
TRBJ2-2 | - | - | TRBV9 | TGTGCCAGCAGTGGGGGGGGCGTCACCGGGGAGCTGTTTTTT | CASSGGGVTGELFF
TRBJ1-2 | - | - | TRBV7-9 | TGTGCCAGCAGCTTAGCAACAGGGTGGGATGGCTGCACCTTC | CASSLATGWDGCTF
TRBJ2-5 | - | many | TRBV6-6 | TGTGCCAGCAGTTACCTGAGTACAGGGCGGGCGGAGACCCAGTACTTC | CASSYLSTGRAETQYF
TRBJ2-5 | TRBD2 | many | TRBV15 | TGTGCCACCAGCAGAGGAGGAGTGGCGGGGGGCAGCATGGAGACCCAGTACTTC | CATSRGGVAGGSMETQYF
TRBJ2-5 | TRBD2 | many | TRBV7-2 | TGTGCCAGCAGCTTCCTCCGACTAGCGGGGCAAGAGACCCAGTACTTC | CASSFLRLAGQETQYF
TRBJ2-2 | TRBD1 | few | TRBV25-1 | TGTGCCAGCAGTATTAGGACAGGGAGGACCGGGGAGCTGTTTTTT | CASSIRTGRTGELFF
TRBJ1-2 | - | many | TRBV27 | TGTGCCAGCAGTCCTGCCGGGACGAAGCTTTATGGCTACACCTTC | CASSPAGTKLYGYTF
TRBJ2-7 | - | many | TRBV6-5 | TGTGCCAGCAGTCGGGCAGGAAGCTACGAGCAGTACTTC | CASSRAGSYEQYF
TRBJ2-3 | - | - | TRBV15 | TGTGCCACTGGGGGCACAGATACGCAGTATTTT | CATGGTDTQYF
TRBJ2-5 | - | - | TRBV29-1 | TGCAGCGTTGAGAGCTCCTACAATGAGCAGTACTTC | CSVESSYNEQYF
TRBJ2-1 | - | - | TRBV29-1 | TGCAGCGCGCAATTGACGGGAGTGGTCAATGAGCAGTTCTTC | CSAQLTGVVNEQFF
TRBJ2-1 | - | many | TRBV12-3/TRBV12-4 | TGTGCCAGCAGTTTTGGGACCTCTAATGAGCAGTTCTTC | CASSFGTSNEQFF
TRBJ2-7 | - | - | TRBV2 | TGTGCCAGCAGCAAAGGGACCGACTACGAGCAGTACTTC | CASSKGTDYEQYF
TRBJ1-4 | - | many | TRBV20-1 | TGCAGTGCTAGGCGGCAGGGAAGTGAAAAACTGTTTTTT | CSARRQGSEKLFF
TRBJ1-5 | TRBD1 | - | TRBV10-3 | TGTGCCATCAGTGAGTCGGACAGGCCGGGAGAGCCCCAGCATTTT | CAISESDRPGEPQHF
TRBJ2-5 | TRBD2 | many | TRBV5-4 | TGTGCCAGCAGCCCCGTTGCCGGGGGGGCAAGCAAAGAGACCCAGTACTTC | CASSPVAGGASKETQYF
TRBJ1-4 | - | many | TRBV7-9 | TGTGCCAGCAGCCGTCCCGGACAGCTTAATGAAAAACTGTTTTTT | CASSRPGQLNEKLFF